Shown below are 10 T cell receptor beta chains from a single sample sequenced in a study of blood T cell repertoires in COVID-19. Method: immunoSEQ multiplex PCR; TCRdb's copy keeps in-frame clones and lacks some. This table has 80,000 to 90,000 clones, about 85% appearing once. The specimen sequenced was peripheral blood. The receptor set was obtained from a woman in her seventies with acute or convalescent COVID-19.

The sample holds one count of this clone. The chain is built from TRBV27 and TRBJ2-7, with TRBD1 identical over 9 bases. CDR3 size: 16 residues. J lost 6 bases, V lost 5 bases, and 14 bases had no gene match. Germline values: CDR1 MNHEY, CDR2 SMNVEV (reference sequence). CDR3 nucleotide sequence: TGTGCCAGCAGTGCCGAACGGGACAGGGAAAGTAGCGAGCAGTACTTC. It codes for CASSAERDRESSEQYF.

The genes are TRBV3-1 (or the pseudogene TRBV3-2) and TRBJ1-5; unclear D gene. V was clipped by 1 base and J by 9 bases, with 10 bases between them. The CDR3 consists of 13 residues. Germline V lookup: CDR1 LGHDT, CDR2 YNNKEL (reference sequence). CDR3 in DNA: TGTGCCAGCAGCCAAGGACTCCGTGGGCCCCAGCATTTT. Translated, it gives CASSQGLRGPQHF.

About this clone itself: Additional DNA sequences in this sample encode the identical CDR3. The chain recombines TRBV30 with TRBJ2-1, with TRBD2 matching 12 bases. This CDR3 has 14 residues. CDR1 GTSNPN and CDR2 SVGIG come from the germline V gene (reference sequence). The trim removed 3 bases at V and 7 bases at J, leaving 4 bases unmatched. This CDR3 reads CAWRLAGGRNEQFF. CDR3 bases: TGTGCCTGGAGGCTAGCGGGGGGGCGGAATGAGCAGTTCTTC.

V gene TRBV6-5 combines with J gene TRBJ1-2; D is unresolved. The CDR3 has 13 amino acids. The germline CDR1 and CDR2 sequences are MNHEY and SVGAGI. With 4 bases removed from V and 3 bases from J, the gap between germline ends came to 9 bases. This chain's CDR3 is CASSSTTDYGYTF. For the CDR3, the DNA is TGTGCCAGCAGTTCGACGACTGACTATGGCTACACCTTC.

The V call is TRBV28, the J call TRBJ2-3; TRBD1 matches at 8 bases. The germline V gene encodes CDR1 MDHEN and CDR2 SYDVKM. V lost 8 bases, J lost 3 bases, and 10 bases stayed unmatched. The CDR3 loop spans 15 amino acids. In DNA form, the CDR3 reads TGTGCCAGCGCAGAGGACAGGGCTGTGACAGATACGCAGTATTTT. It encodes CASAEDRAVTDTQYF.

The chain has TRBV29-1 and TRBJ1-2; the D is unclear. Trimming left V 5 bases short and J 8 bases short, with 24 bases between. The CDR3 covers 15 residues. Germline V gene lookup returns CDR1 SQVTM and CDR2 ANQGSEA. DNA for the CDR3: TGCAGCGTTCCCCTGGAGGCCGACGGGGTTGGCGGCTACACCTTC. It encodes CSVPLEADGVGGYTF.

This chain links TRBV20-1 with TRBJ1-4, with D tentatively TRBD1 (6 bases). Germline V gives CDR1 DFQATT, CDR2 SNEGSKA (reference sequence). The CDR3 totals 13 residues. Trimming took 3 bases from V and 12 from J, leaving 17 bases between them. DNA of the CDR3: TGCAGTGCTAGTTACAGCCTAAAGGGGGAACTGTTTTTT. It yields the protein CSASYSLKGELFF.

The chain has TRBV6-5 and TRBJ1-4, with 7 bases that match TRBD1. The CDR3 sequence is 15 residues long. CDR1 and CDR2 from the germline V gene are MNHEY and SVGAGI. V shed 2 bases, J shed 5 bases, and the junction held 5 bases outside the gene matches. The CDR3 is CASSYRDSQNEKLFF. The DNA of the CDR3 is TGTGCCAGCAGTTACCGGGACAGTCAAAATGAAAAACTGTTTTTT.

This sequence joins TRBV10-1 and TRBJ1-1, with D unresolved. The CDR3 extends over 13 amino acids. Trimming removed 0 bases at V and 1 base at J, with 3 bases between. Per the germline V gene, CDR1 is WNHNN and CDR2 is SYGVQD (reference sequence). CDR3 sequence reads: CASSESWNTEAFF. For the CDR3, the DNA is TGCGCCAGCAGTGAGTCCTGGAACACTGAAGCTTTCTTT.

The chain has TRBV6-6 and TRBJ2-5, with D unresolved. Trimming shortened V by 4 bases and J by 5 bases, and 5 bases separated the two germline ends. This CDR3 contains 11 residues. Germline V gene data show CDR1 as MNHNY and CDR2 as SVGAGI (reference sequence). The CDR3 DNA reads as TGTGCCAGCAGTTCCCATGAGACCCAGTACTTC. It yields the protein CASSSHETQYF.